What follows are 4 T cell receptor beta chains derived from one specimen sequenced in a study of blood T cell repertoires in COVID-19. The table came from immunoSEQ multiplex PCR; TCRdb's copy has only in-frame clones and leaves some out. This sample carries some 67,000 clones, 79% of them seen once, and the ten largest clones take 5% to 6.5%. Sequenced input: peripheral blood. Every receptor here comes from a woman aged 60-75 years with acute or convalescent COVID-19.

This rearrangement joins TRBV19 to TRBJ1-5; 9 nucleotides agree with TRBD1. The CDR3 is made up of 15 amino acids. The J segment lost 1 base and the V segment lost 5 bases, leaving 3 bases of the junction unmatched. The germline V gene has CDR1 LNHDA and CDR2 SQIVND (reference sequence). The CDR3 bases are TGTGCCAGTAGTTGGACAGGGGTGAGCAATCAGCCCCAGCATTTT. Translated, it gives CASSWTGVSNQPQHF.

CDR3 DNA: TGCGCCAGCAGCTTACAGGGGTCTCTCGAGCAGTACTTC. This sequence encodes CASSLQGSLEQYF. The J gene is TRBJ2-7, the V gene TRBV5-1; the match to TRBD1 covers 7 bases. Germline trimming cut 2 bases from V and 6 bases from J; bases unmatched to any gene: 5. CDR1 is SGHRS and CDR2 is YFSETQ in the germline V gene. The length of the CDR3 is 13 residues.

The chain is built from TRBV10-3 and TRBJ1-5, with D hard to call. The V and J ends lost 0 bases and 4 bases respectively, with 7 bases between them. The CDR3 totals 14 residues. The germline V gene has CDR1 ENHRY and CDR2 SYGVKD. The CDR3 DNA sequence: TGTGCCATCAGTGAGTCCCGGGAGAATCAGCCCCAGCATTTT. Amino acids: CAISESRENQPQHF.

This chain joins TRBV30 and TRBJ1-1, with 7 bases matching TRBD1. CDR1 is GTSNPN, CDR2 SVGIG, per germline (reference sequence). V trimming: 0 bases; J trimming: 5 bases; junction bases outside the gene matches: 6. The CDR3 runs to 14 residues. The CDR3 region has the DNA TGTGCCTGGAGTGTAGGGGGCCCGAGGACTGAAGCTTTCTTT. Its translation: CAWSVGGPRTEAFF.